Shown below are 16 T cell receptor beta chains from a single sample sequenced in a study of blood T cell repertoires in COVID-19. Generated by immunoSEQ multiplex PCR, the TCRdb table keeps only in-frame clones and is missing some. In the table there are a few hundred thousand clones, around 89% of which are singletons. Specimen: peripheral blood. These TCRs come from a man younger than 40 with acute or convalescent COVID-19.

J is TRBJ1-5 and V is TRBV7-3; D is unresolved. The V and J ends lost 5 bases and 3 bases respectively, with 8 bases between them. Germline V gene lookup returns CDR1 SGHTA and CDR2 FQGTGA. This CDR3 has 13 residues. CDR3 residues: CASSKQNNQPQHF. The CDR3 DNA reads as TGTGCCAGCAGCAAACAGAACAATCAGCCCCAGCATTTT.

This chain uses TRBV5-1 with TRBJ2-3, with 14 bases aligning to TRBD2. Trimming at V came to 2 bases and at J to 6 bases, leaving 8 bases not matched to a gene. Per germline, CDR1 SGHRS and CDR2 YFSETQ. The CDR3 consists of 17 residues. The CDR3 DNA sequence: TGCGCCAGCAGCTTAGGGGGACTAGCGGGAGTCGGGGATACGCAGTATTTT. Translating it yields CASSLGGLAGVGDTQYF.

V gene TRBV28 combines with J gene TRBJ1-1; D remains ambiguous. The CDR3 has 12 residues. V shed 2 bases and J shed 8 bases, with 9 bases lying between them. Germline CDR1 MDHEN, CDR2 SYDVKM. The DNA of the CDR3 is TGTGCCAGCAGTTTACAGGCCTGGGAAGCTTTCTTT. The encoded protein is CASSLQAWEAFF.

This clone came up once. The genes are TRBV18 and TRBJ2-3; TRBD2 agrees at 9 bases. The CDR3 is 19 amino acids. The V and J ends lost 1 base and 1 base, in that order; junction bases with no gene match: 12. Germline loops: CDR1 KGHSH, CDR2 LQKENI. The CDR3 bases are TGTGCCAGCTCACCACGGGCCAAGGGTCAGCGGGGGGGCACAGATACGCAGTATTTT. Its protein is CASSPRAKGQRGGTDTQYF. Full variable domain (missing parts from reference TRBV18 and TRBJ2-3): NAGVMQNPRHLVRRRGQEARLRCSPMKGHSHVYWYRQLPEEGLKFMVYLQKENIIDESGMPKERFSAEFPKEGPSILRIQQVVRGDSAAYFCASSPRAKGQRGGTDTQYFGPGTRLTVL.

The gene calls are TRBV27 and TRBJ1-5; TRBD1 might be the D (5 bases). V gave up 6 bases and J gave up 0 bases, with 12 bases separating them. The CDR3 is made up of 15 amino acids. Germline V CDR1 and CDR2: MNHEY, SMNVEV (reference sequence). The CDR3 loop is CASSRDFDSNQPQHF. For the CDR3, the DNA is TGTGCCAGCAGCCGGGACTTCGATAGCAATCAGCCCCAGCATTTT.

CDR3 amino acids: CASSEIGGANYGYTF. The CDR3 DNA is TGTGCCAGCAGCGAAATAGGGGGCGCGAACTATGGCTACACCTTC. V usage is TRBV25-1 and J usage is TRBJ1-2, with 7 nucleotides matching TRBD1. Germline-derived CDR1 and CDR2 are MGHDK and SYGVNS. The junction had 9 bases not matched to a gene; V was cut back by 6 bases and J by 2 bases. CDR3 length equals 15 residues.

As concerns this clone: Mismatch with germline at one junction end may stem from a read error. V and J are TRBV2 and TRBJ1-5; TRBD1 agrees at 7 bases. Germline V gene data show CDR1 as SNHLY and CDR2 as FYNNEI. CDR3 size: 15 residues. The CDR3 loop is CASSEATGHNQPQHF. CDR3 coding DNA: TGTGCCAGCAGCGAAGCGACAGGGCATAATCAGCCCCAGCATTTT.

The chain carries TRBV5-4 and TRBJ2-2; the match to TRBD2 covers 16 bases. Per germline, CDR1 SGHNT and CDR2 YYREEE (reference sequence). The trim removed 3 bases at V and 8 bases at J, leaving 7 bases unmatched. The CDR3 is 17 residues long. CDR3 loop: CASSSGTSGRAAGELFF. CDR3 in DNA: TGTGCCAGCAGCTCCGGGACTAGCGGGAGGGCCGCTGGGGAGCTGTTTTTT.

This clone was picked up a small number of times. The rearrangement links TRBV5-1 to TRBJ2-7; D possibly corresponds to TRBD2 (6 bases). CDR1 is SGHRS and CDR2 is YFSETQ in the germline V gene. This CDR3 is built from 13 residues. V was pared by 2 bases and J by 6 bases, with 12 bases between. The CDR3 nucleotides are TGCGCCAGCAGCTTTTATGCGGGGAGCGAGCAGTACTTC. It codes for CASSFYAGSEQYF.

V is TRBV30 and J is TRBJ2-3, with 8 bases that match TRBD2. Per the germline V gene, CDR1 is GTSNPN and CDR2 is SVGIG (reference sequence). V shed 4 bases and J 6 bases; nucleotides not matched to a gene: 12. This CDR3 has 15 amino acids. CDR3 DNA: TGTGCCTGGACCCCTTTAAGCGGGGGAGTTGATACGCAGTATTTT. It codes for CAWTPLSGGVDTQYF.

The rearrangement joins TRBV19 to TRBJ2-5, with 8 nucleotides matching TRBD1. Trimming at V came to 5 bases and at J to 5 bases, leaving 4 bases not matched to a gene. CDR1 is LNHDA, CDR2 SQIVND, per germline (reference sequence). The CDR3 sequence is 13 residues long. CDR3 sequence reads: CASSSRGRETQYF. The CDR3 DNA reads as TGTGCCAGTAGTTCCAGGGGGCGGGAGACCCAGTACTTC.

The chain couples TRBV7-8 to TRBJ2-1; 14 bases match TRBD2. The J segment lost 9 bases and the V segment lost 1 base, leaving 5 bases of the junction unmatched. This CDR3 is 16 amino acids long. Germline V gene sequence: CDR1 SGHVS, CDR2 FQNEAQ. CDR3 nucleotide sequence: TGTGCCAGCAGCTTAGGGACTAGCGGGAGGAATGGTGAGCAGTTCTTC. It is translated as CASSLGTSGRNGEQFF.

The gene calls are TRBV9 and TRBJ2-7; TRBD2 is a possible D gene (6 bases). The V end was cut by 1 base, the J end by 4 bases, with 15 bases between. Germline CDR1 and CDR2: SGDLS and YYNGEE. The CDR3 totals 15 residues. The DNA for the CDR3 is TGTGCCAGCAGCGTAACCGGGACTGCCGGATACGAGCAGTACTTC. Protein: CASSVTGTAGYEQYF. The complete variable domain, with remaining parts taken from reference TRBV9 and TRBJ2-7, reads DSGVTQTPKHLITATGQRVTLRCSPRSGDLSVYWYQQSLDQGLQFLIQYYNGEERAKGNILERFSAQQFPDLHSELNLSSLELGDSALYFCASSVTGTAGYEQYFGPGTRLTVT.

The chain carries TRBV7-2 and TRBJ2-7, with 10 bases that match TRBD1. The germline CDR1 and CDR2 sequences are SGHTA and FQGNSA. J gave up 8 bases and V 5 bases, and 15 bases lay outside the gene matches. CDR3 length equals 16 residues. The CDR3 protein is CASSLRLPGQGFKQYF. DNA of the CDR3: TGTGCCAGCAGCCTAAGACTTCCGGGACAGGGGTTCAAGCAGTACTTC.

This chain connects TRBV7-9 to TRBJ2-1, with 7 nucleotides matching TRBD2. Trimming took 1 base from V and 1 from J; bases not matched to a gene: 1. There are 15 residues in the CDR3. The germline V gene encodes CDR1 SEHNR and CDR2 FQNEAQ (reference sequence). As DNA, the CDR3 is TGTGCCAGCAGCTTAGAGGGAGGGTCCTACAATGAGCAGTTCTTC. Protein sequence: CASSLEGGSYNEQFF.

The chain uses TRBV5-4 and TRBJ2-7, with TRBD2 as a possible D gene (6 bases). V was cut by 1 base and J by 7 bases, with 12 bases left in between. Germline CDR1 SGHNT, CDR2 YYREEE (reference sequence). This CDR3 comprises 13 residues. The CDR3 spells CASSLSTGDEQYF. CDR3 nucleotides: TGTGCCAGCAGCTTGTCTACGGGGGATGAGCAGTACTTC.